Listed below are T cell receptor beta chains from one sample, sequenced in a study of blood T cell repertoires in COVID-19. Data came from immunoSEQ multiplex PCR; TCRdb stores just in-frame clones and leaves some out. The data hold 300,000 to 450,000 clones, with about 88% observed a single time. Sequencing was performed on PBMCs or T cells enriched from blood (not recorded which). All receptors derive from a woman aged 25-40 years who had been exposed to COVID-19. Each CDR3 is given with its conserved first and last residue. The D gene is left open where the match is weak. Rows may omit the clone size; those that give it use once, few, many or a size class.

abundance: NA
len: 15
d_gene: NA
j_gene: TRBJ2-7
v_gene: TRBV13
CDR3nt: TGTGCCAGCAGCTTAGGCAGGGTACTAGCATACGAGCAGTACTTC
CDR3aa: CASSLGRVLAYEQYF

abundance: NA
len: 11
d_gene: NA
j_gene: TRBJ1-1
v_gene: TRBV12-3/TRBV12-4
CDR3nt: TGTGCCAGCAGTCCTGGGGGGGTAGCTTTCTTT
CDR3aa: CASSPGGVAFF

abundance: NA
len: 11
d_gene: NA
j_gene: TRBJ1-3
v_gene: TRBV29-1
CDR3nt: TGCAGCGTTGAACAGGGAAACACCATATATTTT
CDR3aa: CSVEQGNTIYF

abundance: NA
len: 17
d_gene: TRBD2
j_gene: TRBJ2-2
v_gene: TRBV25-1
CDR3nt: TGTGCCAGCAGTGAATATCCCGGGAGGCCGGGTGGGGGGGAGCTGTTTTTT
CDR3aa: CASSEYPGRPGGGELFF

abundance: NA
len: 14
d_gene: NA
j_gene: TRBJ1-1
v_gene: TRBV18
CDR3nt: TGTGCCAGCTCGGGGGGGATGGGGAACACTGAAGCTTTCTTT
CDR3aa: CASSGGMGNTEAFF

abundance: NA
len: 18
d_gene: TRBD2
j_gene: TRBJ2-1
v_gene: TRBV2
CDR3nt: TGTGCCAGCAGGGCGGGACTAGCGGGAAGAACGGGGGTTAATGAGCAGTTCTTC
CDR3aa: CASRAGLAGRTGVNEQFF

abundance: NA
len: 13
d_gene: NA
j_gene: TRBJ1-5
v_gene: TRBV6-5
CDR3nt: TGTGCCAGCAGGGGGCAGTGGGATCAGCCCCAGCATTTT
CDR3aa: CASRGQWDQPQHF

abundance: NA
len: 15
d_gene: NA
j_gene: TRBJ1-6
v_gene: TRBV3-1/TRBV3-2
CDR3nt: TGTGCCAGCAGCTTGGAAGCGGCCTATAATTCACCCCTCCACTTT
CDR3aa: CASSLEAAYNSPLHF

abundance: many
len: 15
d_gene: NA
j_gene: TRBJ2-3
v_gene: TRBV7-9
CDR3nt: TGTGCCAGCACCTCCCGGTTGGAGGCCACAGATACGCAGTATTTT
CDR3aa: CASTSRLEATDTQYF

abundance: NA
len: 15
d_gene: TRBD2
j_gene: TRBJ2-1
v_gene: TRBV3-1/TRBV3-2
CDR3nt: TGTGCCAGCAGCCCGGGACTAGCTATCTACAATGAGCAGTTCTTC
CDR3aa: CASSPGLAIYNEQFF

abundance: NA
len: 16
d_gene: NA
j_gene: TRBJ1-4
v_gene: TRBV28
CDR3nt: TGTGCCAGCAGCCCTACCCTCCAGGGGAAGCTTGAAAAACTGTTTTTT
CDR3aa: CASSPTLQGKLEKLFF

abundance: once
len: 15
d_gene: NA
j_gene: TRBJ2-3
v_gene: TRBV9
CDR3nt: TGTGCCAGCGGGCCGCTTGGCGGGCCACAAGATACGCAGTATTTT
CDR3aa: CASGPLGGPQDTQYF

abundance: NA
len: 16
d_gene: TRBD2
j_gene: TRBJ2-3
v_gene: TRBV27
CDR3nt: TGTGCCAGCAGTCCGACCCTAGCGGGAGGAGCAGATACGCAGTATTTT
CDR3aa: CASSPTLAGGADTQYF

abundance: NA
len: 16
d_gene: TRBD1
j_gene: TRBJ1-5
v_gene: TRBV7-9
CDR3nt: TGTGCCAGCAGCTTAAGCACAGGGGTGGGTAATCAGCCCCAGCATTTT
CDR3aa: CASSLSTGVGNQPQHF

abundance: NA
len: 13
d_gene: NA
j_gene: TRBJ1-6
v_gene: TRBV19
CDR3nt: TGTGCCAGTTCCGGGACACAGAATTCACCCCTCCACTTT
CDR3aa: CASSGTQNSPLHF

abundance: NA
len: 14
d_gene: NA
j_gene: TRBJ1-4
v_gene: TRBV10-3
CDR3nt: TGTGCCATCAGTCCAGGGGCCGACGGTGAAAAACTGTTTTTT
CDR3aa: CAISPGADGEKLFF

abundance: NA
len: 12
d_gene: NA
j_gene: TRBJ1-1
v_gene: TRBV19
CDR3nt: TGTGCCGCGACAGGCCTGGGCACTGAAGCTTTCTTT
CDR3aa: CAATGLGTEAFF

abundance: NA
len: 14
d_gene: NA
j_gene: TRBJ2-7
v_gene: TRBV5-1
CDR3nt: TGCGCCAGCAGCTTGGGATCAGAAACCTACGAGCAGTACTTC
CDR3aa: CASSLGSETYEQYF

abundance: NA
len: 14
d_gene: TRBD2
j_gene: TRBJ2-7
v_gene: TRBV7-2
CDR3nt: TGTGCCAGCAGCCCTAGCGGGGTGGGGTACGAGCAGTACTTC
CDR3aa: CASSPSGVGYEQYF

abundance: NA
len: 15
d_gene: TRBD2
j_gene: TRBJ2-7
v_gene: TRBV6-5
CDR3nt: TGTGCCAGCAGGGCTAGCGGGAGTTTGACCTACGAGCAGTACTTC
CDR3aa: CASRASGSLTYEQYF

abundance: NA
len: 16
d_gene: TRBD2
j_gene: TRBJ2-6
v_gene: TRBV27
CDR3nt: TGTGCCAGCAGTTCTCCTAGCGGCCCTGGGGCCAACGTCCTGACTTTC
CDR3aa: CASSSPSGPGANVLTF

abundance: few
len: 17
d_gene: TRBD1
j_gene: TRBJ1-5
v_gene: TRBV27
CDR3nt: TGTGCCAGCAGTCCAAGTCTAGGACAGGGGGCCAGTCAGCCCCAGCATTTT
CDR3aa: CASSPSLGQGASQPQHF

abundance: NA
len: 15
d_gene: TRBD2
j_gene: TRBJ2-1
v_gene: TRBV5-6
CDR3nt: TGTGCCAGCAGCTTCGGGACTAGCTTCATGAATGAGCAGTTCTTC
CDR3aa: CASSFGTSFMNEQFF

abundance: few
len: 15
d_gene: TRBD1
j_gene: TRBJ1-5
v_gene: TRBV19
CDR3nt: TGTGCCAGTAGCGATGGAACAGGGGGCGTTCAGCCCCAGCATTTT
CDR3aa: CASSDGTGGVQPQHF

abundance: few
len: 15
d_gene: NA
j_gene: TRBJ2-2
v_gene: TRBV5-1
CDR3nt: TGCGCCAGCAGCGGATCGACAGGGAACACCGGGGAGCTGTTTTTT
CDR3aa: CASSGSTGNTGELFF

abundance: NA
len: 17
d_gene: TRBD2
j_gene: TRBJ2-7
v_gene: TRBV7-2
CDR3nt: TGTGCCAGCAGTCTACTAGCGGGAGGGTCGACCTCCTACGAGCAGTACTTC
CDR3aa: CASSLLAGGSTSYEQYF

abundance: NA
len: 15
d_gene: TRBD2
j_gene: TRBJ2-5
v_gene: TRBV5-4
CDR3nt: TGTGCCACGACAACCACTAGCGGACCACAAGAGACCCAGTACTTC
CDR3aa: CATTTTSGPQETQYF

abundance: NA
len: 17
d_gene: TRBD2
j_gene: TRBJ2-1
v_gene: TRBV9
CDR3nt: TGTGCCAGCAGCGTAGAGGCGGGAGGCACCTGGTACAATGAGCAGTTCTTC
CDR3aa: CASSVEAGGTWYNEQFF

abundance: NA
len: 15
d_gene: TRBD1
j_gene: TRBJ1-1
v_gene: TRBV19
CDR3nt: TGTGCCAGTAGTCCGCGGACAGGGGGCTTTTCTACGGCTTTCTTT
CDR3aa: CASSPRTGGFSTAFF

abundance: NA
len: 15
d_gene: NA
j_gene: TRBJ1-6
v_gene: TRBV3-1/TRBV3-2
CDR3nt: TGTGCCAGCAGCCAAGATACAGGGTGGAATTCACCCCTCCACTTT
CDR3aa: CASSQDTGWNSPLHF

abundance: NA
len: 13
d_gene: TRBD1
j_gene: TRBJ2-7
v_gene: TRBV7-8
CDR3nt: TGTGCCAGCACTACGGCAGGGGGCTACGAGCAGTACTTC
CDR3aa: CASTTAGGYEQYF

abundance: once
len: 15
d_gene: TRBD2
j_gene: TRBJ2-7
v_gene: TRBV4-1
CDR3nt: TGCGCCAGCAGCCAAGAAGCACTAGCGGGAGCCGAGCAGTACTTC
CDR3aa: CASSQEALAGAEQYF

abundance: NA
len: 13
d_gene: NA
j_gene: TRBJ1-6
v_gene: TRBV29-1
CDR3nt: TGCAGCGTTGGCCAGACTCGCGATTCACCCCTCCACTTT
CDR3aa: CSVGQTRDSPLHF

abundance: NA
len: 17
d_gene: TRBD1
j_gene: TRBJ2-7
v_gene: TRBV6-1
CDR3nt: TGTGCCAGCAGTGTGCCGGGACAGCCAGCAAGCTCCTACGAGCAGTACTTC
CDR3aa: CASSVPGQPASSYEQYF

abundance: NA
len: 15
d_gene: NA
j_gene: TRBJ1-4
v_gene: TRBV18
CDR3nt: TGTGCCAGCTCACGCGAGGGCGAAATGGGAGAAAAACTGTTTTTT
CDR3aa: CASSREGEMGEKLFF

abundance: NA
len: 18
d_gene: TRBD1
j_gene: TRBJ2-6
v_gene: TRBV7-8
CDR3nt: TGTGCCAGCAGTCACCGGGACAGGGCGTCCGCTGGGGCCAACGTCCTGACTTTC
CDR3aa: CASSHRDRASAGANVLTF

abundance: NA
len: 15
d_gene: TRBD2
j_gene: TRBJ2-5
v_gene: TRBV14
CDR3nt: TGTGCCAGCCTAGTTCCGGGAGGGCCCCATTGGACCCAGTACTTC
CDR3aa: CASLVPGGPHWTQYF

abundance: NA
len: 13
d_gene: NA
j_gene: TRBJ2-1
v_gene: TRBV7-2
CDR3nt: TGTGCCAGCAGCTTATACACCGTCAATGAGCAGTTCTTC
CDR3aa: CASSLYTVNEQFF

abundance: NA
len: 13
d_gene: NA
j_gene: TRBJ1-4
v_gene: TRBV29-1
CDR3nt: TGCAGCGTCCAGGGTCCCAGAGATGAAAAACTGTTTTTT
CDR3aa: CSVQGPRDEKLFF

abundance: NA
len: 15
d_gene: NA
j_gene: TRBJ2-1
v_gene: TRBV5-1
CDR3nt: TGCGCCAGCAGCTTCACAGGACTAACTCCGAATGAGCAGTTCTTC
CDR3aa: CASSFTGLTPNEQFF

abundance: NA
len: 13
d_gene: NA
j_gene: TRBJ2-1
v_gene: TRBV5-1
CDR3nt: TGCGCCAGCAGACCCGATTGGTCGGAGCCCCAGTTCTTC
CDR3aa: CASRPDWSEPQFF

abundance: NA
len: 15
d_gene: TRBD1
j_gene: TRBJ2-5
v_gene: TRBV28
CDR3nt: TGTGCCAGCAGTCCAGGGGGCCCTCCCCAAGAGACCCAGTACTTC
CDR3aa: CASSPGGPPQETQYF

abundance: NA
len: 17
d_gene: TRBD2
j_gene: TRBJ2-5
v_gene: TRBV28
CDR3nt: TGTGCCAGCAGTCCCGGGGTAGCGGGAGGGCGGGGGGAGACCCAGTACTTC
CDR3aa: CASSPGVAGGRGETQYF

abundance: NA
len: 11
d_gene: TRBD1
j_gene: TRBJ1-5
v_gene: TRBV20-1
CDR3nt: TGCAGTGCGACGGACAGGGCGCCCCAGCATTTT
CDR3aa: CSATDRAPQHF

abundance: NA
len: 13
d_gene: NA
j_gene: TRBJ2-1
v_gene: TRBV2
CDR3nt: TGTGCCAGCAGTTCGGAGACCTACAATGAGCAGTTCTTC
CDR3aa: CASSSETYNEQFF